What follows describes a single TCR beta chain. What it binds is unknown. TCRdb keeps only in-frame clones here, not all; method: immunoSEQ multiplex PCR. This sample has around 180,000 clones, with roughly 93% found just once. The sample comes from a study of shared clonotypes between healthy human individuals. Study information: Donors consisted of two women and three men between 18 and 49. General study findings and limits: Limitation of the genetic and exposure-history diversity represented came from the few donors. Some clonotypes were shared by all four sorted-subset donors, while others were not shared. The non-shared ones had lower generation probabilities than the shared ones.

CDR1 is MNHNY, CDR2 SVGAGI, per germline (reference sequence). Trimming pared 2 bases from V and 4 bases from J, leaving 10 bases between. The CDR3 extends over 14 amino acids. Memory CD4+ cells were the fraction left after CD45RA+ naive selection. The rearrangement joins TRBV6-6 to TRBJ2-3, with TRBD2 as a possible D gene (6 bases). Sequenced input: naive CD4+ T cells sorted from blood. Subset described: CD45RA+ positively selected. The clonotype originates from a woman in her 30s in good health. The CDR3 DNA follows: TGTGCCAGCAGTTACGGAGGGGACGCAGATACGCAGTATTTT. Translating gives CASSYGGDADTQYF.